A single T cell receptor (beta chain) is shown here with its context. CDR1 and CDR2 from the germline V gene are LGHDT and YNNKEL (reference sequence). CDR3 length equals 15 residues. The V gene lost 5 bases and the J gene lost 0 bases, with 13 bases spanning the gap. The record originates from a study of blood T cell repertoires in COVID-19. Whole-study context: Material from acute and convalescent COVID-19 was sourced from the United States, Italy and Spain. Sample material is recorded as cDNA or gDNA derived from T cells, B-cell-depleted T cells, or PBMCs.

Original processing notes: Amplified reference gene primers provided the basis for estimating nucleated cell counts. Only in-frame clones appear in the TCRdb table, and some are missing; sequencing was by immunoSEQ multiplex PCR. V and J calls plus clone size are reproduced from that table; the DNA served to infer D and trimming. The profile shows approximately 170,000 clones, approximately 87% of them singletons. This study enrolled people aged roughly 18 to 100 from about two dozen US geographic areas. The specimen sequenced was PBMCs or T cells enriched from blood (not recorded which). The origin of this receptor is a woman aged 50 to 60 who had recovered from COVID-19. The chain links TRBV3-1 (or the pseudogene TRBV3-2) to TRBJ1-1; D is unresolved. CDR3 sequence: CASSSRGGLNTEAFF. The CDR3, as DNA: TGTGCCAGCAGCAGCCGGGGAGGACTGAACACTGAAGCTTTCTTT.